Presented here are 9 T cell receptor beta chains from one specimen sequenced in a study of Ad26.COV2.S vaccination and SARS-CoV-2 variants. The treatment denotes: 19 received Ad26.COV2.S at low or high dose, single or two shots; roughly five received placebo; per-sample allocation not given. At day 63 after the first vaccine or placebo injection, samples were drawn. Libraries were prepared by immunoSEQ multiplex PCR; TCRdb keeps only in-frame clonotypes and omits some of them. The table has about 680,000 clones, about 89% seen once. Sequences were derived from peripheral blood, sampled in a trial of Ad26.COV2.S vaccine versus placebo. Receptor source: a person aged 18-65 years who received the Ad26.COV2.S COVID-19 vaccine or a placebo.

This clone has only one observation. The rearrangement joins TRBV6-5 to TRBJ2-5, with 8 bases identical to TRBD2. Unmatched junction bases numbered 8, after V lost 6 bases and J lost 5 bases. The CDR3 is 14 residues long. The germline gives CDR1 MNHEY, CDR2 SVGAGI. Here the CDR3 reads CASRLLADVETQYF. The CDR3 DNA reads as TGTGCCAGCAGACTACTAGCGGATGTTGAGACCCAGTACTTC.

This clone appeared once. The chain recombines TRBV10-1 with TRBJ2-2, with 8 bases fitting TRBD1. From germline, CDR1 is WNHNN and CDR2 SYGVQD (reference sequence). CDR3 length: 15 residues. V lost 5 bases, J lost 5 bases, and 7 bases stayed unmatched. CDR3: CASSTGQGRTGELFF. CDR3 sequence (DNA): TGCGCCAGCAGTACAGGACAGGGCCGAACCGGGGAGCTGTTTTTT.

This sequence joins TRBV18 and TRBJ2-4, with 14 nucleotides matching TRBD2. V was clipped by 2 bases and J by 5 bases; unmatched bases: 2. The CDR3 covers 16 residues. In germline, CDR1 is KGHSH, CDR2 LQKENI. In DNA form, the CDR3 reads TGTGCCAGCTCACCAGGGACTAGCGGGAGCCAAAACATTCAGTACTTC. Translated: CASSPGTSGSQNIQYF.

The V gene is TRBV2, the J gene TRBJ1-2; D is unclear. Per the germline V gene, CDR1 is SNHLY and CDR2 is FYNNEI. This CDR3 has 11 amino acids. Trimming removed 4 bases at V and 5 bases at J, with 5 bases between. CDR3 residues: CASSVGYGYTF. The CDR3 bases are TGTGCCAGCAGTGTGGGGTATGGCTACACCTTC.

This chain uses TRBV3-1 (or the pseudogene TRBV3-2) with TRBJ2-1; D may match TRBD1 or TRBD2 (7 bases each). The CDR3 length is 14 residues. CDR1 is LGHDT, CDR2 YNNKEL, per germline (reference sequence). Trimming cost V 7 bases and J 5 bases, with 15 bases left between them. This CDR3 reads CASTRQGGDNEQFF. CDR3 bases: TGTGCCAGCACCCGACAGGGAGGGGACAATGAGCAGTTCTTC.

The CDR3 reads CASSLYEDSYEQYF. Written as DNA, the CDR3 is TGTGCCAGCAGCTTATATGAGGACAGCTACGAGCAGTACTTC. The chain couples TRBV7-9 to TRBJ2-7; D is perhaps TRBD1 (6 bases). The CDR3 length is 14 residues. V was clipped by 2 bases and J by 3 bases, with 11 bases between them. Germline-derived CDR1 and CDR2 are SEHNR and FQNEAQ (reference sequence).

This clone was counted only a few times. The J gene is TRBJ2-7, the V gene TRBV6-5; the D gene is possibly TRBD2 (6 bases). From germline, CDR1 is MNHEY and CDR2 SVGAGI. This CDR3 contains 15 residues. Trimming stripped 2 bases from V and 3 bases from J, with 14 bases between. CDR3 amino acids: CASSYHSGGDYEQYF. DNA of the CDR3: TGTGCCAGCAGTTACCATAGCGGAGGCGACTACGAGCAGTACTTC.

The V gene is TRBV7-9, the J gene TRBJ2-5, with 7 nucleotides matching TRBD1. This CDR3 is 14 amino acids long. Germline trimming cut 5 bases from V and 5 bases from J; bases unmatched to any gene: 8. Per germline, CDR1 SEHNR and CDR2 FQNEAQ (reference sequence). The chain's CDR3 is CASSQDRLQETQYF. The CDR3 DNA follows: TGTGCCAGCAGCCAGGACAGGTTGCAGGAGACCCAGTACTTC.

This chain joins TRBV12-3 or TRBV12-4 and TRBJ2-5; TRBD2 might be the D (6 bases). Trimming removed 7 bases from V and 4 bases from J, with 13 bases in between. The CDR3 length is 13 residues. The CDR3 region is CASTIQEGETQYF. CDR3 DNA sequence: TGTGCCAGCACCATCCAGGAGGGAGAGACCCAGTACTTC.